One and the same sample provided the 30 T cell receptor beta chains below, sequenced in a study of T-cell memory formation after mild COVID-19. TCRdb itself ran the 5' RACE reads through MiXCR, one entry per CDR3 protein. This sample carries about 290,000 distinct CDR3 sequences, about a sixth of them seen once, and the ten largest clones take 22%. The sample was PBMCs or a T cell subset sorted from them (not recorded which). The receptors were sampled from a young man who had mild COVID-19 (a few samples of this study predate the infection). Cell type and time point are not known.

The chain combines TRBV6-5 with TRBJ2-3; the match to TRBD1 covers 8 bases. The V gene's germline CDR1 is MNHEY and CDR2 SVGAGI. This CDR3 is 17 amino acids long. V dropped 4 bases and J dropped 0; count of bases not matched to a gene: 9. CDR3 sequence reads: CASSSTGTGSSTDTQYF. CDR3 bases: TGTGCCAGCAGTTCCACCGGGACAGGTTCTAGCACAGATACGCAGTATTTT.

This clonotype was picked up a small number of times. The V and J genes are TRBV18 and TRBJ2-3; D is unclear. This CDR3 has 13 residues. Deletions cut 3 bases from V and 2 bases from J, with 6 bases between. The germline CDR1 and CDR2 sequences are KGHSH and LQKENI. Here the CDR3 DNA reads TGTGCCAGCTCACCCGCGACCACAGATACGCAGTATTTT. Translated: CASSPATTDTQYF.

This clonotype was detected only a few times. The rearrangement links TRBV5-1 to TRBJ2-2, with D possibly matching TRBD2 (6 bases). V was cut by 4 bases and J by 6 bases, with 10 bases left in between. This CDR3 has 13 residues. CDR1 and CDR2 (germline): SGHRS, YFSETQ. The CDR3 is CASSPTGAGELFF. CDR3 DNA: TGCGCCAGCAGCCCAACGGGGGCCGGGGAGCTGTTTTTT.

This rearrangement joins TRBV4-1 to TRBJ2-3, with D uncertain. V shed 4 bases and J shed 6 bases, with 14 bases lying between them. The CDR3 is made up of 14 amino acids. The germline V gene encodes CDR1 MGHRA and CDR2 YSYEKL. In nucleotides, the CDR3 is TGCGCCAGCAGCCGGGCTACCAGTTTTGATACGCAGTATTTT. This gives the protein CASSRATSFDTQYF.

The chain employs TRBV20-1 and TRBJ1-1; D not certain. The CDR3 runs 13 residues. V lost 2 bases and J 8 bases, leaving 15 bases between the germline ends. CDR1 is DFQATT, CDR2 SNEGSKA, per germline (reference sequence). This chain's CDR3 is CSARRSPDEEAFF. CDR3 sequence (DNA): TGCAGTGCTAGAAGATCTCCCGACGAGGAAGCTTTCTTT.

This clonotype was seen a few times. The V and J genes are TRBV10-3 and TRBJ2-3, with 8 bases that match TRBD2. The V gene's germline CDR1 is ENHRY and CDR2 SYGVKD. This CDR3 spans 15 amino acids. The V and J ends lost 3 bases and 1 base, in that order; junction bases with no gene match: 3. CDR3 residues: CAISESSGGTDTQYF. In DNA form, the CDR3 reads TGTGCCATCAGTGAAAGTAGCGGGGGCACAGATACGCAGTATTTT.

This clonotype was observed a few times. The chain has TRBV9 and TRBJ1-2; D might be TRBD1 (5 bases). V lost 3 bases, J lost 2 bases, and 17 bases lay in between. The CDR3 consists of 16 residues. CDR1 SGDLS and CDR2 YYNGEE come from the germline V gene. In DNA, the CDR3 is TGTGCCAGCAGCGATGGGACGGAACAGAGAAACTATGGCTACACCTTC. It yields the protein CASSDGTEQRNYGYTF. The full variable domain, in which reference TRBV9 and TRBJ1-2 provide the parts outside the CDR3, is DSGVTQTPKHLITATGQRVTLRCSPRSGDLSVYWYQQSLDQGLQFLIQYYNGEERAKGNILERFSAQQFPDLHSELNLSSLELGDSALYFCASSDGTEQRNYGYTFGSGTRLTVV.

In its sample, this clonotype was seen a few times. The V and J genes are TRBV4-1 and TRBJ1-5; 7 positions agree with TRBD1. The germline V gene encodes CDR1 MGHRA and CDR2 YSYEKL. The CDR3 runs to 20 residues. The ends lost 1 base at V and 0 bases at J; junction bases unmatched: 15. CDR3 sequence (DNA): TGCGCCAGCAGCCAAGGAATTAGGGGGCTCCGCGCTGGTAGCAATCAGCCCCAGCATTTT. Amino acid sequence: CASSQGIRGLRAGSNQPQHF.

This clonotype was recorded at least ten times. The genes are TRBV27 and TRBJ2-7, with TRBD1 matching 9 bases. The CDR3 is made up of 15 amino acids. Germline V gene data show CDR1 as MNHEY and CDR2 as SMNVEV (reference sequence). V trimming: 4 bases; J trimming: 0 bases; junction bases outside the gene matches: 4. The CDR3: CASSSGGQGSYEQYF. CDR3 bases: TGTGCCAGCAGTTCGGGGGGACAGGGCTCCTACGAGCAGTACTTC.

V usage is TRBV29-1 and J usage is TRBJ2-3; perhaps TRBD1 as D (8 bases). This CDR3 has 14 amino acids. Per germline, CDR1 SQVTM and CDR2 ANQGSEA. The V gene lost 3 bases and the J gene lost 6 bases, with 16 bases spanning the gap. This CDR3 reads CSVDHGQGGDTQYF. The CDR3 nucleotides read TGCAGCGTTGACCACGGACAGGGAGGGGATACGCAGTATTTT.

The CDR3 protein is CASSLGSDYEQYF. CDR3 nucleotide sequence: TGTGCCAGCAGCTTAGGGTCAGACTACGAGCAGTACTTC. The chain has TRBV7-9 and TRBJ2-7; no clear D. Trimming pared 1 base from V and 3 bases from J, leaving 7 bases between. Germline values: CDR1 SEHNR, CDR2 FQNEAQ (reference sequence). The CDR3 runs to 13 residues.

The chain joins TRBV7-2 to TRBJ2-3; D possibly uses TRBD1 or TRBD2 (6 bases each). Germline V CDR1 and CDR2: SGHTA, FQGNSA. This CDR3 is built from 15 residues. Trimming shortened V by 5 bases and J by 2 bases, and 14 bases separated the two germline ends. This chain's CDR3 is CASSQGRGDTDTQYF. CDR3 sequence (DNA): TGTGCCAGCAGCCAGGGGCGGGGCGACACAGATACGCAGTATTTT.

This clonotype appeared a few times. CDR3 sequence: CASSQLGIPSTDTQYF. The CDR3 DNA is TGCGCCAGCAGCCAACTAGGAATCCCGAGCACAGATACGCAGTATTTT. The chain has TRBV4-1 and TRBJ2-3, with no clear D. V was shortened by 2 bases and J by 0 bases, with 12 bases between the two germline ends. The CDR3 is 16 amino acids. Germline assignment: CDR1 MGHRA and CDR2 YSYEKL.

The rearrangement links TRBV2 to TRBJ2-7; 9 bases agree with TRBD1. With 7 bases clipped from V and 4 bases from J, the junction kept 11 bases outside the gene matches. Germline CDR1 is SNHLY and CDR2 is FYNNEI. This CDR3 is 15 amino acids long. The CDR3 nucleotides read TGTGCCAGCAAAGAAACCGGGACAGGGTCTTACGAGCAGTACTTC. Amino acids: CASKETGTGSYEQYF.

V is TRBV5-1 and J is TRBJ2-2; 8 bases align to TRBD1. The CDR3 extends over 15 amino acids. Per germline, CDR1 SGHRS and CDR2 YFSETQ. V was pared by 4 bases and J by 1 base, with 3 bases of the junction left unmatched. The CDR3 here is CASSTTGGNTGELFF. The CDR3 region has the DNA TGCGCCAGCAGCACAACAGGGGGGAACACCGGGGAGCTGTTTTTT.

The rearrangement joins TRBV20-1 to TRBJ2-1, with 8 bases identical to TRBD1. Germline assignment: CDR1 DFQATT and CDR2 SNEGSKA (reference sequence). This CDR3 contains 16 residues. Trimming cost V 0 bases and J 1 base; bases outside gene matches: 5. DNA of the CDR3: TGCAGTGCTAGAGATGGGCGGACAGGGTCCTACAATGAGCAGTTCTTC. Residues: CSARDGRTGSYNEQFF.

The V and J genes are TRBV12-3 or TRBV12-4 and TRBJ1-5, with no clear D. The CDR3 extends over 13 amino acids. V lost 4 bases and J 10 bases, leaving 14 bases between the germline ends. This CDR3 is CASSSGPLGPQHF. The DNA for the CDR3 is TGTGCCAGCAGTTCCGGGCCCCTGGGACCCCAGCATTTT.

The V call is TRBV20-1, the J call TRBJ2-5; 8 bases are shared with TRBD2. The CDR3 loop spans 15 amino acids. Germline trimming cut 6 bases from V and 7 bases from J; bases unmatched to any gene: 16. Germline V lookup: CDR1 DFQATT, CDR2 SNEGSKA (reference sequence). CDR3 amino acids: CSADLTRGGPGTQYF. DNA of the CDR3: TGCAGTGCCGACTTAACTCGGGGGGGCCCAGGGACCCAGTACTTC.

This clonotype came up a few times. The chain is built from TRBV7-9 and TRBJ2-5; D is undetermined. Trimming cost V 2 bases and J 7 bases, with 8 bases left between them. The CDR3 consists of 12 residues. Germline V gene sequence: CDR1 SEHNR, CDR2 FQNEAQ (reference sequence). For the CDR3, the DNA is TGTGCCAGCAGCTTATATCTAGGGACCCAGTACTTC. Amino acid sequence: CASSLYLGTQYF.

This clonotype was detected a few times. The V gene is TRBV6-5, the J gene TRBJ1-4, with D possibly matching TRBD1 (5 bases). CDR1 and CDR2 (germline): MNHEY, SVGAGI. V lost 2 bases and J lost 10, with 11 bases in between. CDR3 size: 13 residues. CDR3 residues: CASSYGTGGKLFF. Written as DNA, the CDR3 is TGTGCCAGCAGTTACGGGACGGGCGGAAAACTGTTTTTT.

The rearrangement uses TRBV7-9 and TRBJ2-7; D is possibly TRBD1 (5 bases). CDR1 and CDR2 (germline): SEHNR, FQNEAQ (reference sequence). This CDR3 is built from 17 residues. V was trimmed by 5 bases and J by 2 bases, leaving 22 bases between them. CDR3 nucleotide sequence: TGTGCCAGCAGCCCCCTTGGTAGGGGCCGCATAGCCTACGAGCAGTACTTC. It codes for CASSPLGRGRIAYEQYF. Drawing the rest from reference TRBV7-9 and TRBJ2-7, the complete variable domain is DTGVSQNPRHKITKRGQNVTFRCDPISEHNRLYWYRQTLGQGPEFLTYFQNEAQLEKSRLLSDRFSAERPKGSFSTLEIQRTEQGDSAMYLCASSPLGRGRIAYEQYFGPGTRLTVT.

The table lists this clonotype with a few counts. This rearrangement joins TRBV7-9 to TRBJ2-5, with 9 bases lining up with TRBD2. Germline V CDR1 and CDR2: SEHNR, FQNEAQ (reference sequence). The CDR3 spans 16 residues. Unmatched junction bases numbered 14, after V lost 5 bases and J lost 7 bases. CDR3 bases: TGTGCCAGCAGCCCGGGCCTAGCGGGGAGGACTGGGACCCAGTACTTC. This gives the protein CASSPGLAGRTGTQYF.

In its sample, this clonotype was seen a few times. The chain has TRBV5-1 and TRBJ2-3, with a tentative D call TRBD1 (6 bases). Germline-derived CDR1 and CDR2 are SGHRS and YFSETQ. The CDR3 contains 16 residues. Trimming took 0 bases from V and 1 from J, leaving 12 bases between them. The CDR3 here is CASSLGGQGGTDTQYF. CDR3 in DNA: TGCGCCAGCAGCTTGGGGGGGCAGGGCGGCACAGATACGCAGTATTTT.

The table lists this clonotype with many counts. The rearrangement links TRBV4-3 to TRBJ2-3; 7 nucleotides agree with TRBD2. CDR3 length equals 16 residues. Germline V lookup: CDR1 LGHNA, CDR2 YSLEER. V gave up 0 bases and J gave up 5 bases; unmatched junction bases: 8. The CDR3 DNA reads TGCGCCAGCAGCCAAGATCACCGGACTAGGGAAGATACGCAGTATTTT. It translates to CASSQDHRTREDTQYF.

At least ten counts were recorded for this clonotype. The V gene is TRBV5-1, the J gene TRBJ2-7; the D call may be TRBD1 or TRBD2 (7 bases each). CDR1 is SGHRS and CDR2 is YFSETQ in the germline V gene. The V end was cut by 5 bases, the J end by 0 bases, with 18 bases between. The CDR3 runs to 16 residues. CDR3 protein: CASSGPGGQTSYEQYF. CDR3 in DNA: TGCGCCAGCAGTGGCCCGGGGGGACAGACCTCCTACGAGCAGTACTTC.

This chain links TRBV29-1 with TRBJ1-1; the D gene is possibly TRBD1 (5 bases). The length of the CDR3 is 16 residues. The V gene's germline CDR1 is SQVTM and CDR2 ANQGSEA. V gave up 2 bases and J gave up 3 bases, with 19 bases separating them. The CDR3 region has the DNA TGCAGCGTTGAAACCCCTCGGGGCGGGAAGGACACTGAAGCTTTCTTT. This encodes CSVETPRGGKDTEAFF.

The chain links TRBV5-1 to TRBJ2-5; D call uncertain. CDR1 is SGHRS, CDR2 YFSETQ, per germline. V lost 6 bases and J lost 4, with 7 bases in between. This CDR3 is built from 11 residues. The DNA of the CDR3 is TGCGCCAGCACGAGGTCAGAGACCCAGTACTTC. Its translation: CASTRSETQYF.

The rearrangement links TRBV12-3 or TRBV12-4 to TRBJ1-6; 7 bases match TRBD1. V shed 6 bases and J 7 bases; nucleotides not matched to a gene: 6. This CDR3 region has 14 residues. CDR3 DNA: TGTGCCAGCAGCCGCCAGGGGGAGAATTCACCCCTCCACTTT. Amino acid sequence: CASSRQGENSPLHF.

The rearrangement joins TRBV7-9 to TRBJ2-5, with a weak D call TRBD2 (6 bases). The CDR3 consists of 16 residues. Germline V gene data show CDR1 as SEHNR and CDR2 as FQNEAQ (reference sequence). The V end lost 5 bases, the J end lost 5 bases, and 21 bases lay between the germline ends. This CDR3 reads CASSLLRDSKRETQYF. The DNA of the CDR3 is TGTGCCAGCAGCCTACTCCGGGACTCGAAGAGGGAGACCCAGTACTTC. Using reference TRBV7-9 and TRBJ2-5 for the parts outside the CDR3, the full variable domain is DTGVSQNPRHKITKRGQNVTFRCDPISEHNRLYWYRQTLGQGPEFLTYFQNEAQLEKSRLLSDRFSAERPKGSFSTLEIQRTEQGDSAMYLCASSLLRDSKRETQYFGPGTRLLVL.

This clonotype was detected a few times. The genes are TRBV9 and TRBJ1-1; 9 nucleotides agree with TRBD1. The germline CDR1 and CDR2 sequences are SGDLS and YYNGEE. CDR3 length: 14 amino acids. With 3 bases clipped from V and 3 bases from J, the junction kept 3 bases outside the gene matches. CDR3 coding DNA: TGTGCCAGCAGCGCTGGACAGGGGCACACTGAAGCTTTCTTT. It specifies CASSAGQGHTEAFF.